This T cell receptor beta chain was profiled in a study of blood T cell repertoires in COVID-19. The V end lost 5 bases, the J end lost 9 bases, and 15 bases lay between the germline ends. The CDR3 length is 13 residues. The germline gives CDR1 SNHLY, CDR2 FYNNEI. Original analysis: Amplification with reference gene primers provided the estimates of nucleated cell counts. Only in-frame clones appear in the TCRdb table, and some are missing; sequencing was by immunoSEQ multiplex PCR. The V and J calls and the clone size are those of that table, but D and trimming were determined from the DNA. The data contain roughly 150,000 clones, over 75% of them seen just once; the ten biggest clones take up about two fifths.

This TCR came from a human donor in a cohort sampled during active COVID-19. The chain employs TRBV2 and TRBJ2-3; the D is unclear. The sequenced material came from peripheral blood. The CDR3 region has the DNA TGTGCCAGCAGTTCGAACTCTGAGATGACGCAGTATTTT. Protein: CASSSNSEMTQYF.